The 24 T cell receptor beta chains given below trace back to one sample, sequenced in a study of shared clonotypes between healthy human individuals. Method: immunoSEQ multiplex PCR; TCRdb's copy keeps in-frame clones and lacks some. Here the sample spans approximately 1.9 million clones, over 85% being singletons. Naive-designated CD8 cells lacked CD45RO, were positively enriched for CCR7, and omitted terminally differentiated effector memory CD45RA+ cells. Sequencing was done on a sample of naive CD8+ T cells from PBMCs. These receptors were obtained from a man aged 18 to 29 in good health. Some clones in this sample may be carry-over from other donors' samples.

The chain has TRBV4-2 and TRBJ2-2; a weak D match, TRBD1 (6 bases). The CDR3 is 16 amino acids. Trimming removed 4 bases from V and 6 bases from J, with 18 bases in between. The germline V gene has CDR1 LGHNA and CDR2 YNFKEQ. The CDR3 reads CASSPEQGDAAGELFF. As DNA, the CDR3 is TGTGCCAGCAGCCCCGAACAGGGAGATGCGGCCGGGGAGCTGTTTTTT.

V is TRBV5-5 and J is TRBJ2-7; 8 nucleotides line up with TRBD1. CDR3 length equals 15 residues. Trimming cost V 0 bases and J 4 bases; bases outside gene matches: 6. Germline V CDR1 and CDR2: SGHKS, YYEKEE (reference sequence). Written as DNA, the CDR3 is TGTGCCAGCAGCTTGGTTGGACAGGGAACATACGAGCAGTACTTC. Translation: CASSLVGQGTYEQYF.

The chain is built from TRBV10-3 and TRBJ2-3; 10 bases map to TRBD2. This CDR3 spans 18 amino acids. V lost 4 bases to trimming and J lost 6 bases; unmatched junction nucleotides: 16. Germline-derived CDR1 and CDR2 are ENHRY and SYGVKD. Here the CDR3 reads CAISVRGASGGEGDTQYF. CDR3 coding DNA: TGTGCCATCAGTGTTAGAGGAGCTAGCGGGGGAGAGGGGGATACGCAGTATTTT.

This clone was picked up one time. V and J are TRBV2 and TRBJ1-5, with D uncertain. Germline CDR1 reads SNHLY; CDR2 reads FYNNEI. Trimming removed 4 bases from V and 3 bases from J, with 13 bases in between. This CDR3 is 15 amino acids long. CDR3 in DNA: TGTGCCAGCAGTGGAGGAAGGGCCTACAATCAGCCCCAGCATTTT. Amino acid sequence: CASSGGRAYNQPQHF.

This CDR3 reads CASSLGQNMYGYTF. In nucleotides, the CDR3 is TGTGCCAGCAGCTTAGGCCAGAACATGTATGGCTACACCTTC. The chain joins TRBV13 to TRBJ1-2; no clear D. Germline CDR1 and CDR2: PRHDT and FYEKMQ (reference sequence). V was cut by 0 bases and J by 5 bases, with 10 bases left in between. This CDR3 comprises 14 residues.

This chain links TRBV5-6 with TRBJ1-1; TRBD1 matches at 8 bases. This CDR3 is 15 amino acids long. CDR1 and CDR2 (germline): SGHDT, YYEEEE. V shed 4 bases, J shed 6 bases, and the junction held 11 bases outside the gene matches. The CDR3, as DNA: TGTGCCAGCAGCCCTCGAACAGGGGGGAGACCTGAAGCTTTCTTT. Its protein is CASSPRTGGRPEAFF.

The CDR3 is CASSTNGLVETQYF. The CDR3 nucleotides read TGTGCCAGCAGTACCAACGGACTAGTTGAGACCCAGTACTTC. V gene TRBV6-5 combines with J gene TRBJ2-5, with 7 positions matching TRBD2. The germline V gene encodes CDR1 MNHEY and CDR2 SVGAGI. After removal of 5 bases from V and 5 bases from J, the junction contained 8 bases not matched to a gene. The CDR3 is 14 amino acids.

The chain is built from TRBV19 and TRBJ2-7, with 14 bases matching TRBD2. The CDR3 covers 15 residues. Germline V gene sequence: CDR1 LNHDA, CDR2 SQIVND (reference sequence). Trimming at V came to 5 bases and at J to 3 bases, leaving 3 bases not matched to a gene. The CDR3 region is CASSGTSGSVYEQYF. CDR3 bases: TGTGCCAGTAGTGGGACTAGCGGGAGTGTCTACGAGCAGTACTTC.

The chain links TRBV5-8 to TRBJ2-7, with 9 bases lining up with TRBD1. After removal of 5 bases from V and 1 base from J, the junction contained 7 bases not matched to a gene. The CDR3 consists of 15 residues. Germline V gives CDR1 SGHTS, CDR2 YDEGEE. This CDR3 is CASRGTGMPSYEQYF. The CDR3 region has the DNA TGTGCCAGCAGGGGGACAGGGATGCCTTCCTACGAGCAGTACTTC.

On this clone itself: The same CDR3 is also encoded by other DNA sequences in this sample. The V and J genes are TRBV11-2 and TRBJ2-3; 9 bases match TRBD2. Germline CDR1 reads SGHAT; CDR2 reads FQNNGV. The CDR3 extends over 15 amino acids. Losses at the gene ends were 1 base for V and 4 bases for J; bases not matched to a gene: 3. In DNA form, the CDR3 reads TGTGCCAGCAGCTTAGGCGGGAGGGTGGCAGATACGCAGTATTTT. Its protein is CASSLGGRVADTQYF.

The J gene is TRBJ1-1, the V gene TRBV19, with D uncertain. The V end was cut by 7 bases, the J end by 1 base, with 19 bases between. The CDR3 loop spans 16 amino acids. Germline-derived CDR1 and CDR2 are LNHDA and SQIVND (reference sequence). In DNA, the CDR3 is TGTGCCAGTAAAATCGGCGCTCGCACGGCGAACACTGAAGCTTTCTTT. Translating it yields CASKIGARTANTEAFF.

V usage is TRBV27 and J usage is TRBJ1-4; no reliable D call. The CDR3 consists of 15 residues. V lost 0 bases and J lost 4, with 9 bases in between. Per the germline V gene, CDR1 is MNHEY and CDR2 is SMNVEV (reference sequence). This CDR3 is CASSLSWGFNEKLFF. The CDR3 DNA reads as TGTGCCAGCAGTTTATCGTGGGGATTTAATGAAAAACTGTTTTTT.

The chain links TRBV4-1 to TRBJ2-2, with 7 bases identical to TRBD2. CDR1 MGHRA and CDR2 YSYEKL come from the germline V gene. The length of the CDR3 is 17 residues. J was trimmed by 4 bases and V by 4 bases; bases with no gene match: 12. CDR3 sequence reads: CASSPLRVREGTGELFF. The CDR3 DNA sequence: TGCGCCAGCAGCCCCTTAAGAGTCAGGGAGGGCACCGGGGAGCTGTTTTTT.

This rearrangement joins TRBV7-8 to TRBJ1-5; the D gene is possibly TRBD1 (5 bases). Trimming removed 1 base at V and 0 bases at J, with 13 bases between. The CDR3 is 17 residues long. Germline V lookup: CDR1 SGHVS, CDR2 FQNEAQ. CDR3 loop: CASSLGNGAHSNQPQHF. The DNA of the CDR3 is TGTGCCAGCAGCTTAGGGAACGGGGCACATAGCAATCAGCCCCAGCATTTT. Full variable domain (outside the CDR3, taken from reference TRBV7-8 and TRBJ1-5): GAGVSQSPRYKVAKRGQDVALRCDPISGHVSLFWYQQALGQGPEFLTYFQNEAQLDKSGLPSDRFFAERPEGSVSTLKIQRTQQEDSAVYLCASSLGNGAHSNQPQHFGDGTRLSIL.

This chain joins TRBV6-6 and TRBJ2-3; TRBD2 might be the D (6 bases). This CDR3 has 15 amino acids. The V and J ends lost 7 bases and 2 bases respectively, with 16 bases between them. From germline, CDR1 is MNHNY and CDR2 SVGAGI (reference sequence). In DNA form, the CDR3 reads TGTGCCAGCAACTCGGCGGGATTTAACACAGATACGCAGTATTTT. It yields the protein CASNSAGFNTDTQYF.

J is TRBJ2-7 and V is TRBV29-1; D possibly corresponds to TRBD2 (7 bases). The CDR3 length is 14 residues. V lost 0 bases, J lost 5 bases, and 14 bases lay in between. CDR1 is SQVTM and CDR2 is ANQGSEA in the germline V gene. This CDR3 reads CSVEDPGGANEQYF. As DNA, the CDR3 is TGCAGCGTTGAAGACCCTGGGGGGGCGAACGAGCAGTACTTC.

The rearrangement uses TRBV2 and TRBJ1-6; no reliable D call. Germline assignment: CDR1 SNHLY and CDR2 FYNNEI. Trimming took 2 bases from V and 4 from J, leaving 12 bases between them. CDR3 length: 16 amino acids. The CDR3 sequence: CASSEIRRPYNSPLHF. The CDR3 DNA reads TGTGCCAGCAGTGAAATAAGACGGCCTTATAATTCACCCCTCCACTTT.

The rearrangement joins TRBV5-4 to TRBJ2-7; 8 bases fit TRBD2. Germline assignment: CDR1 SGHNT and CDR2 YYREEE (reference sequence). V dropped 1 base and J dropped 5; count of bases not matched to a gene: 5. The CDR3 spans 14 residues. CDR3 DNA: TGTGCCAGCAGCTTGAGCGGGAGTAGCGACGAGCAGTACTTC. It codes for CASSLSGSSDEQYF.

This chain joins TRBV5-8 and TRBJ2-1; D possibly corresponds to TRBD2 (6 bases). This CDR3 is 14 amino acids long. Trimming took 6 bases from V and 5 from J, leaving 15 bases between them. Germline CDR1 is SGHTS and CDR2 is YDEGEE. CDR3 region: CASTKPGLNNEQFF. The CDR3 nucleotides are TGTGCCAGCACCAAACCGGGACTTAACAATGAGCAGTTCTTC.

The gene calls are TRBV7-8 and TRBJ1-2; D might be TRBD1 (5 bases). Per the germline V gene, CDR1 is SGHVS and CDR2 is FQNEAQ. The CDR3 length is 15 residues. V dropped 3 bases and J dropped 0 bases, with 11 bases sitting between them. The CDR3 spells CASSLRDGANYGYTF. The CDR3 DNA follows: TGTGCCAGCAGCTTGAGGGACGGAGCTAACTATGGCTACACCTTC.

The rearrangement joins TRBV27 to TRBJ2-3; D gene uncertain. The length of the CDR3 is 18 residues. Germline lookup yields CDR1 MNHEY and CDR2 SMNVEV (reference sequence). The V end lost 5 bases, the J end lost 2 bases, and 23 bases lay between the germline ends. CDR3 sequence: CASSPIISRLTSTDTQYF. CDR3 DNA: TGTGCCAGCAGTCCGATCATTAGTCGGCTTACTTCCACAGATACGCAGTATTTT.

V is TRBV10-3 and J is TRBJ2-5; 7 bases are shared with TRBD2. CDR1 and CDR2 from the germline V gene are ENHRY and SYGVKD. Trimming at V came to 3 bases and at J to 2 bases, leaving 6 bases not matched to a gene. The CDR3 spans 15 residues. CDR3 DNA: TGTGCCATCAGTGATCTAGCGGACCCACAAGAGACCCAGTACTTC. Translating gives CAISDLADPQETQYF.

The V call is TRBV4-1, the J call TRBJ1-1; D not resolved. CDR1 and CDR2 from the germline V gene are MGHRA and YSYEKL. The CDR3 loop spans 14 amino acids. Between the trimmed V and J ends, which lost 0 bases and 6 bases, there was a span of 11 bases. The chain's CDR3 is CASSQDQVIAEAFF. CDR3 bases: TGCGCCAGCAGCCAAGATCAGGTGATCGCTGAAGCTTTCTTT.

CDR3 sequence (DNA): TGTGCCAGCAGCCTGGTTGACGGGGGTCCCTACGAGCAGTACTTC. Translating gives CASSLVDGGPYEQYF. The chain carries TRBV9 and TRBJ2-7, with D perhaps TRBD2 (6 bases). The CDR3 has 15 amino acids. CDR1 and CDR2 from the germline V gene are SGDLS and YYNGEE. The V end was cut by 4 bases, the J end by 2 bases, with 16 bases between.